This T cell receptor (beta chain) stems from a study of cytomegalovirus exposure and HLA in healthy donors (dated by TCRdb to the late 2010s). Study-level background: In an earlier analysis of some 610 of the donors, approximately 260 Gb of sequence data and 90 million to 130 million unique TCR beta sequences from about 179 million T cells were reported. An early release covering just under 650 HLA-typed donors comprised about 320 gigabases of sequencing data and around 80 million unique TCR sequences. The genetic ancestry cluster associated with self-reported Caucasian donors included 70% to 85% of the roughly 360 genotyped donors. The study was designed to test whether signatures of past pathogen exposure could be identified by cataloging public T cell receptors. The study used immunosequencing to profile the T cell repertoires of approximately 650 subjects and linked those repertoires to cytomegalovirus serostatus. In addition to the first cohort of 666 subjects, a separate validation cohort of 100 to 150 different subjects was used. The study combined high-throughput TCR immunosequencing, statistical association of individual TCRs with disease status, and machine learning to predict cytomegalovirus infection status. A later analysis re-analyzed previously published TCR beta repertoires from about 730 donors and added high-resolution HLA genotyping to study TCR occurrence patterns. The later analysis used no new phenotypic data to find candidate immune exposures, relying instead on TCR beta sequences and their occurrence across donors. To decide whether each TCR beta V gene segment behaved as functional or pseudogenic, an earlier analysis of approximately 600 of the donors relied on high-throughput TCR beta sequencing. Donor age, sex, ethnicity and CMV serostatus were collected together with the repertoire data. A later genetic analysis took genome-wide SNP genotypes for about three fifths of the roughly 700 donors and used that subset as a discovery cohort. Every repertoire in the discovery cohort had been generated on one and the same sequencing platform. HLA typing included class I and class II loci at four-digit resolution. Typing coverage varied by locus: about 620-640 donors for A, B, C, DRB1 and DQB1; approximately 500 for DQA1; approximately 610 for DPA1; roughly 450 for DPB1. Several DR-DQ haplotypes were handled as single units for association and clustering, since linkage in the cohort was strong. Across 398 genotyped donors of the cohort, an average of about 250,000 unique TCR beta nucleotide sequences per donor were sequenced, and 15% to 20% of those sequences were non-productive.

Library prep was done by the immunoSEQ multiplex PCR assay. For the multiplex PCR, a mixture combining 60 forward primers for TCR Vbeta segments and 13 reverse primers for TCR Jbeta segments was used. Amplification of the CDR3 region of rearranged TCR beta genes was performed with a multiplex PCR assay on genomic DNA. The amplified TCR beta libraries were sequenced on the Illumina HiSeq System as 87-base-pair reads. Per the authors' processing: In a later analysis, some 80 million unique TCR beta chains were counted across the 690 or so repertoires, and around 10 million of these chains were shared by at least two donors. A nearest-neighbor algorithm error-corrected the raw reads and collapsed the reads into unique sequences, merging closely related sequences to remove PCR and sequencing errors. CDR3 sequences were aligned to IMGT reference sequences to assign V, D and J gene segments. For a sequence to be retained, a match of at least six nucleotides to both a V gene segment and a J gene segment was required. Rearrangements were classified as productive when the CDR3 lacked stop codons and remained in frame with V and J, and all other rearrangements were classified as non-productive. Following IMGT convention, CDR3 was defined as the stretch from the second conserved V-encoded cysteine up to the conserved J-encoded phenylalanine. The earlier analysis of some 600 of the donors excluded sequences that lacked an unambiguous match to a single V gene segment. An earlier analysis of approximately 590 of the donors called V segments functional above 56.7% productive rearrangements and segregating when the between-donor standard deviation exceeded 5%. To diagnose cytomegalovirus status from the catalog of TCR beta chain sequences, a statistical classification framework was built. V and J gene assignment, in a later analysis, came from comparing TCR nucleotide sequences with IMGT/GENE-DB human TR gene sequences. The TCRdist pipeline was used in a later analysis to assign CDR3 sequences and most-parsimonious VDJ recombination scenarios. In a later analysis, every TCR beta chain was defined by the combination of its CDR3 amino acid sequence and its V-gene family, and reads without a unique V-gene family were dropped. As a way to deal with suspected cross-contamination and a sequencing artifact, a later analysis dropped 640 or so nucleotide sequences that were highly shared and had low generation probability. A later analysis calculated a clonal expansion index for each public chain from normalized within-repertoire ranks of inferred template counts. A later analysis computed generation probabilities with a VDJ recombination model fitted to out-of-frame rearrangements, and checked the results against IGoR. In a later analysis, TCR-TCR, TCR-HLA and TCR-CMV co-occurrence was scored with hypergeometric tests, and a repertoire-size bias correction was applied to TCR pairs. To estimate false discovery rates, a later analysis permuted the HLA or CMV assignments 20 times. In a later analysis, co-occurring TCRs were grouped using DBSCAN, and TCRdist sequence similarity was added for clustering within HLA-allele-positive subsets. Co-occurrence clustering excluded repertoires with fewer than 30,000 or more than 120,000 public chains, plus five with anomalous nucleotide sharing. Not all clones reach the TCRdb copy of this immuneACCESS table, which keeps in-frame sequences only. Checked studies attribute under half of the gap to unresolved V genes and leave the rest unexplained. V and J calls and clone size follow that table, whereas D and trimming were derived from the DNA. The sample table contains 150,000 to 200,000 clones; only one count was recorded for 80% to 85% of them. Jointly, the top ten make up approximately 0.25% of the sample.

The CDR3 has 19 amino acids, counting the end cysteine and phenylalanine. Only the CDR3 DNA is retained, 57 bases long and in frame from the first base. CDR1 is given as MNHNS and CDR2 as SASEGT, both from the germline V gene. V loses 4 bases, J loses 7 bases, and the germline ends lie 26 bases apart. Points on this clone: What antigen it recognizes has not been identified. Within one base of it there is no much larger clone, and no base qualities were kept.

The cohort consisted of approximately 670 healthy bone marrow donors. Cohort members were all nominally healthy when sampled, although unrecorded immune exposures were likely present. The donor was CMV seronegative and was included in the group of 352 seronegative cohort members. A peripheral blood sample was provided by each donor, and peripheral blood mononuclear cells were used for TCR beta sequencing. Genomic DNA extraction from the blood cell samples was performed with the Qiagen DNeasy Blood Extraction Kit. Beyond this particular receptor, the publication reports: Broadly in line with IMGT annotations, most TCR beta V segments showed up in productive rearrangements about 87% or about 30% of the time in an earlier analysis of 587 of the donors. According to the authors, the approach could potentially be generalized to other disease states and immunological phenotypes. Immune exposure information for the cohort was limited to CMV serostatus. In vitro tests confirmed that three of the cytomegalovirus-associated TCR beta chains recognize cytomegalovirus antigens. An association between a missense DCLRE1C variant and V-gene and J-gene trimming of TCR beta chains was found in a later genetic analysis and replicated in an independent cohort. Linkage disequilibrium might explain the correlated functional status among segregating V segments, but an unknown experimental factor could not be excluded. According to a later analysis, TCR association rates differed among HLA loci, with DRB1 alleles showing the most associated TCRs and HLA-C alleles showing the fewest. When HLA alleles, especially DR and DQ, strongly co-occurred, TCR associations were difficult to assign to individual alleles. The earlier analysis of around 600 of the donors excluded approximately 15 rarely observed V segments, including chromosome 9 orphons, because counts were too low. A cluster of highly shared sequence variants was judged likely to represent a technical artifact of the sequencing pipeline. Most TCR sequences were observed very rarely across donors, whereas some public TCRs were present in many individuals. In both the original and validation cohorts, the classifier was reported to diagnose cytomegalovirus status with high specificity and sensitivity. In this cohort, only TCR beta chains were sequenced, and detectable features were limited by the absence of alpha or paired-chain data. Some IMGT-functional V segments, including TRBV6-2 and TRBV6-3, could not be distinguished by the 87-base-pair reads and were therefore excluded. In a later analysis, HLA-associated TCR beta chains showed more clonal expansion and lower generation probabilities than non-associated chains that were equally common. According to a later analysis, most CMV-associated TCR beta chains appeared to be HLA-restricted, and the HLA associations seemed to be driven largely by CMV exposure. In a later analysis, several top co-occurrence clusters were reported to appear linked to parvovirus B19, influenza, CMV and Epstein-Barr virus. A further reported finding was that TCR beta sequences accurately predicted the HLA-A and HLA-B alleles for most subjects in the first cohort. A total of fewer than 200 TCR beta chains were listed by the study as associated with cytomegalovirus. The presence/absence analyses assumed that sequencing depth was roughly uniform across donors, and that assumption may not be true. Specific HLA alleles were associated with around 18,000 TCR beta sequences at a false discovery rate of 0.05 in a later analysis. A later genetic analysis reported fewer N-insertions in productive TCRs among donors in an Asian-associated ancestry cluster than the roughly 700-donor mean. Because HLA typing was missing for some donors at each locus, association tests included only the typed subset.

The V and J segments used are TRBV6-1 and TRBJ1-6; TRBD1 is possibly the D segment (5 matching bases). The TCR sequence derives from a boy aged 10-17 years in good health and CMV-seronegative. The sequencing input was PBMCs. The sequence in DNA is TGTGCCAGCAGTGCCTGGGTGGGTGGCGGGGGACGTATGAATTCACCCCTCCACTTT. Its protein product is CASSAWVGGGGRMNSPLHF.